Listed here are 13 T cell receptor beta chains from one sample, sequenced in a study of T cell responses to AZD1222 COVID-19 vaccine. The repertoire was sequenced with immunoSEQ multiplex PCR; TCRdb's copy has only in-frame clones and lacks some. The sample consists of 150,000 or so clones, around 85% of them appearing once. Sequencing was performed on peripheral blood, taken on day 0 of MenACWY control vaccination. The receptors originated from an adult in good health.

The count of this clone is one. The rearrangement joins TRBV5-4 to TRBJ1-2; 7 bases fit TRBD1. The CDR3 runs to 14 residues. Germline lookup yields CDR1 SGHNT and CDR2 YYREEE (reference sequence). Unmatched junction bases numbered 6, after V lost 3 bases and J lost 4 bases. Written as DNA, the CDR3 is TGTGCCAGCAGCTCGACAGGGTATAGCTATGGCTACACCTTC. It translates to CASSSTGYSYGYTF.

This clone was recorded a few times. The chain links TRBV5-1 to TRBJ1-1; 7 nucleotides align to TRBD1. This CDR3 contains 15 residues. Per the germline V gene, CDR1 is SGHRS and CDR2 is YFSETQ. Trimming removed 1 base from V and 4 bases from J; junction bases left unmatched: 7. The CDR3 spells CASSLFAGGGTEAFF. CDR3 coding DNA: TGCGCCAGCAGCTTGTTCGCAGGGGGTGGCACTGAAGCTTTCTTT.

The chain employs TRBV2 and TRBJ1-5; D gene ambiguous. The V end was cut by 2 bases, the J end by 4 bases, with 3 bases between. Per germline, CDR1 SNHLY and CDR2 FYNNEI. The CDR3 is 12 residues long. Here the CDR3 DNA reads TGTGCCAGCAGTGAACTGAATCAGCCCCAGCATTTT. Translated, it gives CASSELNQPQHF. Full variable domain (rest looked up from reference TRBV2 and TRBJ1-5): EPEVTQTPSHQVTQMGQEVILRCVPISNHLYFYWYRQILGQKVEFLVSFYNNEISEKSEIFDDQFSVERPDGSNFTLKIRSTKLEDSAMYFCASSELNQPQHFGDGTRLSIL.

This clone showed up just once. The genes are TRBV2 and TRBJ2-7, with 8 bases that match TRBD1. V lost 8 bases and J lost 7; bases outside the gene matches: 7. Germline V gene lookup returns CDR1 SNHLY and CDR2 FYNNEI. This CDR3 comprises 12 residues. CDR3 loop: CASGQGATEQYF. The CDR3 nucleotides read TGTGCCAGCGGACAGGGTGCTACTGAGCAGTACTTC.

In its sample, this clone was seen a few times. The V call is TRBV4-1, the J call TRBJ1-5; 9 nucleotides align to TRBD1. The trim removed 4 bases at V and 2 bases at J, leaving 3 bases unmatched. The CDR3 consists of 15 residues. Germline V gene sequence: CDR1 MGHRA, CDR2 YSYEKL. The CDR3 sequence: CASSLGDRGNQPQHF. CDR3 nucleotide sequence: TGCGCCAGCAGCCTTGGGGACAGGGGCAATCAGCCCCAGCATTTT.

This chain connects TRBV6-8 to TRBJ1-5, with 8 bases aligning to TRBD1. Germline V gene lookup returns CDR1 MNHGY and CDR2 SAAAGT. CDR3 length: 17 amino acids. V was clipped by 2 bases and J by 7 bases; unmatched bases: 13. CDR3 DNA: TGTGCCAGCAGTTACCCCTCCGAGACAGGGGTAGAGCAGCCCCAGCATTTT. Its translation is CASSYPSETGVEQPQHF.

This sequence joins TRBV5-1 and TRBJ2-2, with 8 nucleotides matching TRBD1. The CDR3 is made up of 15 amino acids. Trimming cost V 3 bases and J 1 base; bases outside gene matches: 2. CDR1 SGHRS and CDR2 YFSETQ come from the germline V gene. The CDR3 protein is CASSWDRRNTGELFF. The CDR3 coding sequence is TGCGCCAGCAGCTGGGACAGGCGGAACACCGGGGAGCTGTTTTTT.

This rearrangement joins TRBV6-5 to TRBJ2-7; 7 bases are shared with TRBD1. The V segment lost 5 bases and the J segment 3 bases; nucleotides outside the gene matches: 4. Looked up from germline, CDR1 is MNHEY and CDR2 is SVGAGI. The CDR3 extends over 13 amino acids. CDR3 amino acids: CASSQGVYYEQYV. CDR3 bases: TGTGCCAGCAGTCAGGGGGTTTACTACGAGCAGTACGTC.

The chain is built from TRBV5-1 and TRBJ1-6, with D hard to call. The germline V gene encodes CDR1 SGHRS and CDR2 YFSETQ. The germline V and J ends were trimmed by 0 bases and 3 bases, with 4 bases remaining between them. CDR3 length equals 14 residues. CDR3 amino acids: CASSLEYYNSPLHF. The CDR3 region has the DNA TGCGCCAGCAGCTTGGAATACTATAATTCACCCCTCCACTTT.

The chain combines TRBV6-1 with TRBJ1-2, with D uncertain. The CDR3 has 12 residues. Germline assignment: CDR1 MNHNS and CDR2 SASEGT. V was trimmed by 2 bases and J by 9 bases, leaving 10 bases between them. The CDR3 nucleotides read TGTGCCAGCAGTGAATATGGCTTACGCTACACCTTC. It yields the protein CASSEYGLRYTF.

The chain is built from TRBV19 and TRBJ2-3, with TRBD2 matching over 8 bases. CDR1 LNHDA and CDR2 SQIVND come from the germline V gene (reference sequence). Trimming at V came to 6 bases and at J to 2 bases, leaving 7 bases not matched to a gene. CDR3 length: 15 amino acids. The CDR3 region is CASSPREAHTDTQYF. The DNA of the CDR3 is TGTGCCAGTAGCCCGCGGGAGGCCCACACAGATACGCAGTATTTT.

The rearrangement uses TRBV6-5 and TRBJ1-2; D gene uncertain. Trimming shortened V by 6 bases and J by 1 base, and 3 bases separated the two germline ends. The CDR3 covers 11 residues. CDR1 is MNHEY, CDR2 SVGAGI, per germline. CDR3 nucleotides: TGTGCCAGCAGGATTAACTATGGCTACACCTTC. Translated: CASRINYGYTF.

The J gene is TRBJ2-7, the V gene TRBV30; tentatively, D is TRBD1 (5 bases). Trimming removed 3 bases from V and 1 base from J, with 10 bases in between. The germline V gene encodes CDR1 GTSNPN and CDR2 SVGIG (reference sequence). CDR3 length: 13 amino acids. The CDR3 region is CAWRQGRSYEQYF. CDR3 DNA: TGTGCCTGGAGGCAGGGCCGATCCTACGAGCAGTACTTC.